This is a list of T cell receptor beta chains from one sample in a study of blood T cell repertoires in COVID-19. The table came from immunoSEQ multiplex PCR; TCRdb's copy has only in-frame clones and leaves some out. The top ten clones hold 3% to 3.5% of a sample with tens of thousands of clones, approximately 86% of them seen once. The sequenced sample consisted of peripheral blood. The origin of the receptors is a man aged 50-59 years with active COVID-19. CDR3s include the opening cysteine and the closing phenylalanine or tryptophan. D genes are given only for firm matches. Expanded clones get a size class; other rows say once, few or many, or leave the size out.

D gene,J gene,clone size,V gene,CDR3 length,CDR3 DNA,CDR3 protein
-,TRBJ2-5,-,TRBV18,13,TGTGCCAGCTCATCGGGACTCCAAGAGACCCAGTACTTC,CASSSGLQETQYF
-,TRBJ1-5,few,TRBV6-2/TRBV6-3,14,TGTGCCAGCAGTTACGTGGGGCCCGATCAGCCCCAGCATTTT,CASSYVGPDQPQHF
-,TRBJ2-7,-,TRBV19,15,TGTGCCAGTAGTAGGATAACAGGGAGAGGAGTCGAGCAGTACTTC,CASSRITGRGVEQYF
TRBD1,TRBJ1-6,-,TRBV7-3,13,TGTGCCAGCAGCCTAGGACAGGGTTTGGCCCTCCACTTT,CASSLGQGLALHF
TRBD1,TRBJ1-6,-,TRBV11-3,15,TGTGCCAGCAGCTCCACGACAGGGGGCTTTTCACCCCTCCACTTT,CASSSTTGGFSPLHF
TRBD1,TRBJ1-4,-,TRBV11-1,15,TGTGCCAGCAGCGACTGGACAGGGGGCGATGAAAAACTGTTTTTT,CASSDWTGGDEKLFF
-,TRBJ1-1,-,TRBV7-9,12,TGTGCCAGCAGCTTAGGTGGAGGGAAGGCTTTCTTT,CASSLGGGKAFF
TRBD2,TRBJ2-2,-,TRBV5-4,17,TGTGCCAGCAGCCCGGGGACTAGCCGATCTGTAACCGGGGAGCTGTTTTTT,CASSPGTSRSVTGELFF
TRBD2,TRBJ2-2,once,TRBV6-6,14,TGTGCCAGCACTAGCGGGAGTCGGGCCGGGGAGCTGTTTTTT,CASTSGSRAGELFF
-,TRBJ2-1,-,TRBV24-1,14,TGTGCCACCAGTGCTGGGGCGACTTACAATGAGCAGTTCTTC,CATSAGATYNEQFF
-,TRBJ1-5,-,TRBV6-4,13,TGTGCCAGCAGCCCCGGGATCAATCAGCCCCAGCATTTT,CASSPGINQPQHF
-,TRBJ1-6,-,TRBV7-2,15,TGTGCCAGCAGCATCGCGGTTACCTATAATTCACCCCTCCACTTT,CASSIAVTYNSPLHF
-,TRBJ1-1,-,TRBV19,16,TGTGCCAGTAGTATAGCGGGGGGCATCGGGAACACTGAAGCTTTCTTT,CASSIAGGIGNTEAFF
-,TRBJ2-1,-,TRBV29-1,14,TGCAGCGTAGAGGAAGGGAGCTCCTACAATGAGCAGTTCTTC,CSVEEGSSYNEQFF
TRBD2,TRBJ2-2,-,TRBV5-1,16,TGCGCCAGCAGCTTGGGACTAGCGGGATTTACCGGGGAGCTGTTTTTT,CASSLGLAGFTGELFF
-,TRBJ2-7,few,TRBV10-2,14,TGCGCCAGCAGTGCGGGACTCGACTCCTACGAGCAGTACTTC,CASSAGLDSYEQYF
-,TRBJ2-5,once,TRBV11-2,14,TGTGCCAGCAGCTTAGGACAGAACCAAGAGACCCAGTACTTC,CASSLGQNQETQYF
TRBD1,TRBJ1-2,-,TRBV6-5,15,TGTGCCAGCACAACAGGGGGAGCACCTAACTATGGCTACACCTTC,CASTTGGAPNYGYTF
TRBD1,TRBJ1-2,-,TRBV11-3,15,TGTGCCAGCAGCCCCCGGACAGGGACAAACTATGGCTACACCTTC,CASSPRTGTNYGYTF
TRBD1,TRBJ1-1,few,TRBV27,16,TGTGCCAGCAGTCCCTCGACAGGGTTGGGGAACACTGAAGCTTTCTTT,CASSPSTGLGNTEAFF
TRBD1,TRBJ1-4,once,TRBV5-5,14,TGTGCCAGCAGCTCGGGACAGCTTTATGAAAAACTGTTTTTT,CASSSGQLYEKLFF
-,TRBJ2-2,-,TRBV6-1,13,TGTGCCAGCAGTGAACTCAGGTCCGGGGAGCTGTTTTTT,CASSELRSGELFF
-,TRBJ2-1,-,TRBV5-5,15,TGTGCCAGCAGCTTGGACACGGGAGCCTACAATGAGCAGTTCTTC,CASSLDTGAYNEQFF
TRBD1,TRBJ1-1,-,TRBV25-1,18,TGTGCCAGCAGTAGCGCCGGGACAGCTCTGCCCGGGTTCGCTGAAGCTTTCTTT,CASSSAGTALPGFAEAFF
-,TRBJ1-5,-,TRBV11-3,16,TGTGCCAGCAGCCCGGGAGGGGGAGATAGCAATCAGCCCCAGCATTTT,CASSPGGGDSNQPQHF
-,TRBJ2-5,-,TRBV7-3,13,TGTGCCAGCAGCTCGACTAGAATGGAGACCCAGTACTTC,CASSSTRMETQYF
-,TRBJ1-4,-,TRBV20-1,11,TGCAGTGCATTCCCGAATGAAAAACTGTTTTTT,CSAFPNEKLFF
-,TRBJ1-3,-,TRBV11-2,14,TGTGCCAGCAGAGTACAGGGAAGAGGAAACACCATATATTTT,CASRVQGRGNTIYF
-,TRBJ2-1,-,TRBV11-2,13,TGTGCCAGCAGCCTCTATGTAGTAAATGAGCAGTTCTTC,CASSLYVVNEQFF
TRBD1,TRBJ2-2,-,TRBV7-3,17,TGTGCCAGCAGCTCCCTACCAGACAGGGGGTTAGGCGGGGAGCTGTTTTTT,CASSSLPDRGLGGELFF
-,TRBJ2-3,-,TRBV5-1,15,TGCGCCAGCAGCCCCGACGCGGGGACCACAGATACGCAGTATTTT,CASSPDAGTTDTQYF
TRBD1,TRBJ1-4,-,TRBV4-1,15,TGCGCCAGCAGCGACTCCCCGAGGGGGCAGGAAAAACTGTTTTTT,CASSDSPRGQEKLFF
TRBD1,TRBJ1-5,-,TRBV7-9,17,TGTGCCAGCAGCTTAGCCGGGACAGGGGGTAGCAATCAGCCCCAGCATTTT,CASSLAGTGGSNQPQHF
-,TRBJ2-3,-,TRBV5-4,14,TGTGCCAGCAGCTTGGGGGGGGGCACAGATACGCAGTATTTT,CASSLGGGTDTQYF
-,TRBJ2-3,-,TRBV18,14,TGTGCCAGCTCACCTATATCGAGCCCAGATACGCAGTATTTT,CASSPISSPDTQYF
TRBD1,TRBJ2-2,-,TRBV12-3/TRBV12-4,12,TGTGCCAGCAGTGACAGGGCAGGGGAGCTGTTTTTT,CASSDRAGELFF
TRBD1,TRBJ2-5,-,TRBV11-3,16,TGTGCCAGCAGCTTGGGGACAGGGGCAGGTCGAGAGACCCAGTACTTC,CASSLGTGAGRETQYF
-,TRBJ1-1,once,TRBV19,13,TGTGCCAGTAGTATAGCTAGAGACACTGAAGCTTTCTTT,CASSIARDTEAFF
-,TRBJ2-7,-,TRBV13,16,TGTGCCAGCAGCTCCGAAGCTGCTACCGCCGTGTACGAGCAGTACTTC,CASSSEAATAVYEQYF
-,TRBJ1-3,-,TRBV18,16,TGTGCCAGCTCACCTCTCAGGGAAAAAGCGCGACGCACCATATATTTT,CASSPLREKARRTIYF
TRBD2,TRBJ2-2,-,TRBV27,16,TGTGCCAGCAGTTCACCAGCGGGAGGACTTACCGGGGAGCTGTTTTTT,CASSSPAGGLTGELFF